This entry lists 17 T cell receptor beta chains sequenced from one sample in a study of identifying expanded T cells in peripheral blood. The method was immunoSEQ multiplex PCR; TCRdb's version includes in-frame clones alone and lacks a portion of them. The sample lists about 90,000 clones; 88% were seen once. Sequenced input: blood. These receptors came from a person aged 18-70 years in good health.

A single count supports this clone. The chain couples TRBV30 to TRBJ2-3; D is perhaps TRBD1 (6 bases). Per germline, CDR1 GTSNPN and CDR2 SVGIG (reference sequence). The CDR3 has 13 amino acids. Trimming removed 1 base from V and 4 bases from J, with 9 bases in between. The CDR3 region is CAWSAGAPDTQYF. CDR3 coding DNA: TGTGCCTGGAGTGCAGGGGCCCCAGATACGCAGTATTTT.

V is TRBV6-5 and J is TRBJ2-7; D is undetermined. Germline lookup yields CDR1 MNHEY and CDR2 SVGAGI. V lost 8 bases to trimming and J lost 0 bases, with 14 bases between them. The CDR3 length is 14 residues. The DNA for the CDR3 is TGTGCCAGCGGCGAACCCAGGAGCTCCTACGAGCAGTACTTC. Translated, it gives CASGEPRSSYEQYF.

The chain carries TRBV4-3 and TRBJ2-1, with TRBD2 matching over 8 bases. Germline V gene lookup returns CDR1 LGHNA and CDR2 YSLEER. The CDR3 consists of 17 residues. V shed 2 bases and J 5 bases; nucleotides not matched to a gene: 11. DNA of the CDR3: TGCGCCAGCAGCCAATCCCCTTCGGGAGGGCGGGACAATGAGCAGTTCTTC. Its translation: CASSQSPSGGRDNEQFF.

This clone was detected only once. The chain combines TRBV29-1 with TRBJ2-1, with D unclear. The germline CDR1 and CDR2 sequences are SQVTM and ANQGSEA. Trimming cost V 7 bases and J 0 bases, with 7 bases left between them. The CDR3 totals 12 residues. In DNA, the CDR3 is TGCAGCGGATCGAGCTCCTACAATGAGCAGTTCTTC. Encoded protein: CSGSSSYNEQFF.

The CDR3: CASLRQGVNVNTEAFF. The DNA of the CDR3 is TGTGCCAGCCTACGACAGGGGGTTAACGTGAACACTGAAGCTTTCTTT. The V and J genes are TRBV2 and TRBJ1-1; 9 bases fit TRBD1. This CDR3 is 16 amino acids long. The junction had 10 bases not matched to a gene; V was cut back by 8 bases and J by 0 bases. Germline CDR1 SNHLY, CDR2 FYNNEI.

The chain employs TRBV6-1 and TRBJ1-2; maybe TRBD1 (6 bases). The V end lost 4 bases, the J end lost 8 bases, and 11 bases lay between the germline ends. CDR1 and CDR2 from the germline V gene are MNHNS and SASEGT. This CDR3 spans 12 amino acids. As DNA, the CDR3 is TGTGCCAGCAGTGCAGGGGTCCTGGGCTACACCTTC. Translation: CASSAGVLGYTF.

This clone came up once. The chain is built from TRBV2 and TRBJ2-5, with TRBD1 matching over 7 bases. V dropped 8 bases and J dropped 2; count of bases not matched to a gene: 5. CDR1 and CDR2 from the germline V gene are SNHLY and FYNNEI. The CDR3 has 13 amino acids. This CDR3 is CASGRQGQETQYF. The CDR3 DNA is TGTGCCAGCGGAAGACAGGGACAAGAGACCCAGTACTTC.

The chain carries TRBV9 and TRBJ1-2; D unclear. Trimming pared 0 bases from V and 2 bases from J, leaving 8 bases between. Per the germline V gene, CDR1 is SGDLS and CDR2 is YYNGEE. The CDR3 length is 14 residues. CDR3 nucleotides: TGTGCCAGCAGCGTAGCGCAGGAGAACTATGGCTACACCTTC. It yields the protein CASSVAQENYGYTF.

V gene TRBV6-4 combines with J gene TRBJ2-3; TRBD2 aligns across 8 bases. The germline V gene encodes CDR1 MRHNA and CDR2 SNTAGT. V lost 6 bases to trimming and J lost 5 bases; unmatched junction nucleotides: 7. The CDR3 length is 14 residues. The CDR3 loop is CASSVDAGGDTQYF. The CDR3 region has the DNA TGTGCCAGCAGCGTGGATGCGGGGGGAGATACGCAGTATTTT.

The chain joins TRBV5-1 to TRBJ1-1; D gene uncertain. This CDR3 contains 14 residues. Germline values: CDR1 SGHRS, CDR2 YFSETQ. Trimming removed 4 bases at V and 10 bases at J, with 20 bases between. The CDR3 is CASSPQEDRGGAFF. The DNA of the CDR3 is TGCGCCAGCAGCCCCCAAGAAGACCGAGGTGGAGCTTTCTTT. Looking up the rest from reference TRBV5-1 and TRBJ1-1 gives the full variable domain: KAGVTQTPRYLIKTRGQQVTLSCSPISGHRSVSWYQQTPGQGLQFLFEYFSETQRNKGNFPGRFSGRQFSNSRSEMNVSTLELGDSALYLCASSPQEDRGGAFFGQGTRLTVV.

The CDR3 reads CASSPGQGIYGYTF. In DNA form, the CDR3 reads TGTGCCAGCAGCCCGGGACAGGGGATCTATGGCTACACCTTC. This chain joins TRBV5-6 and TRBJ1-2, with 10 positions matching TRBD1. This CDR3 is built from 14 residues. V lost 4 bases and J lost 4; bases outside the gene matches: 4. Germline lookup yields CDR1 SGHDT and CDR2 YYEEEE.

This clone is a singleton in its sample. The genes are TRBV2 and TRBJ1-2, with D possibly being TRBD1 (5 bases). The CDR3 runs to 13 residues. Between the trimmed V and J ends, which lost 7 bases and 6 bases, there was a span of 15 bases. CDR1 and CDR2 (germline): SNHLY, FYNNEI. CDR3 residues: CASIEQGVNGYTF. CDR3 in DNA: TGTGCCAGCATCGAGCAGGGCGTAAATGGCTACACCTTC.

The chain combines TRBV7-2 with TRBJ1-5; possibly TRBD1 for D (5 bases). Germline loops: CDR1 SGHTA, CDR2 FQGNSA. The CDR3 consists of 12 residues. V dropped 5 bases and J dropped 5 bases, with 7 bases sitting between them. The CDR3 here is CASSPRDQPQHF. Here the CDR3 DNA reads TGTGCCAGCAGCCCCAGGGATCAGCCCCAGCATTTT.

The rearrangement joins TRBV7-9 to TRBJ2-5, with D possibly being TRBD1 (7 bases). The germline CDR1 and CDR2 sequences are SEHNR and FQNEAQ (reference sequence). This CDR3 is 14 amino acids long. Trimming left V 5 bases short and J 4 bases short, with 14 bases between. The CDR3 DNA reads TGTGCCAGCAGCCGGGGGACAGAAAGAGAGACCCAGTACTTC. Translation gives CASSRGTERETQYF.

This sequence joins TRBV25-1 and TRBJ2-1; D call uncertain. This CDR3 has 14 amino acids. Germline V gene lookup returns CDR1 MGHDK and CDR2 SYGVNS. V was clipped by 9 bases and J by 0 bases, with 12 bases between them. The CDR3 loop reads CASAPWSSYNEQFF. For the CDR3, the DNA is TGTGCCAGTGCCCCCTGGAGCTCCTACAATGAGCAGTTCTTC.

This clone was seen more than once but under ten times. The chain joins TRBV10-3 to TRBJ1-2, with unresolved D. Between the trimmed V and J ends, which lost 4 bases and 7 bases, there was a span of 13 bases. Per the germline V gene, CDR1 is ENHRY and CDR2 is SYGVKD. The CDR3 is 13 amino acids. CDR3 amino acids: CAISGDLAGGYTF. In nucleotides, the CDR3 is TGTGCCATCAGTGGCGACTTGGCGGGTGGCTACACCTTC.

V gene TRBV6-1 combines with J gene TRBJ2-7; D is unresolved. Per germline, CDR1 MNHNS and CDR2 SASEGT. With 6 bases removed from V and 0 bases from J, the gap between germline ends came to 9 bases. This CDR3 has 13 amino acids. CDR3 region: CASSSALSYEQYF. The CDR3 DNA follows: TGTGCCAGCAGCTCGGCCCTCTCCTACGAGCAGTACTTC.